The 25 T cell receptor beta chains reported below all come from one sample, sequenced in a study of T cell responses to AZD1222 COVID-19 vaccine. The assay was immunoSEQ multiplex PCR, and TCRdb's table has in-frame clones only and misses some. Of approximately 65,000 clones listed, almost 90% are singletons. The sample here was peripheral blood, taken on day 0 of AZD1222 vaccination. These receptors were collected from an adult in good health.

The chain has TRBV27 and TRBJ1-4; D is ambiguous. The CDR3 length is 14 residues. Germline CDR1 MNHEY, CDR2 SMNVEV (reference sequence). Trimming left V 6 bases short and J 0 bases short, with 8 bases between. CDR3 amino acids: CASSPLTTNEKLFF. The CDR3 coding sequence is TGTGCCAGCAGCCCTTTAACAACTAATGAAAAACTGTTTTTT.

The chain joins TRBV5-1 to TRBJ1-3; D gene uncertain. Trimming cost V 2 bases and J 0 bases, with 12 bases left between them. Germline V gives CDR1 SGHRS, CDR2 YFSETQ. The CDR3 sequence is 16 residues long. The CDR3 DNA reads as TGCGCCAGCAGCTTACAGAGTCGAAGCTCTGGAAACACCATATATTTT. It encodes CASSLQSRSSGNTIYF.

The chain couples TRBV3-1 (or the pseudogene TRBV3-2) to TRBJ2-7; 14 positions agree with TRBD2. The length of the CDR3 is 17 residues. Unmatched junction bases numbered 9, after V lost 6 bases and J lost 2 bases. Germline loops: CDR1 LGHDT, CDR2 YNNKEL (reference sequence). The CDR3 protein is CASSLGTSGSLAYEQYF. In nucleotides, the CDR3 is TGTGCCAGCAGTCTCGGGACTAGCGGGAGTTTAGCCTACGAGCAGTACTTC.

The chain uses TRBV28 and TRBJ1-5; TRBD1 is a possible D gene (5 bases). The V gene's germline CDR1 is MDHEN and CDR2 SYDVKM. The CDR3 runs 17 residues. Trimming cost V 4 bases and J 0 bases, with 16 bases left between them. The CDR3 coding sequence is TGTGCCAGCAGTTCGCCGACAGATCCTTATAGCAATCAGCCCCAGCATTTT. This codes for CASSSPTDPYSNQPQHF.

The CDR3 DNA reads as TGTGCCAGCAGCCACCTTGTGGGAGATAATGAAGCTTTCTTT. Protein product: CASSHLVGDNEAFF. This chain uses TRBV3-1 (or the pseudogene TRBV3-2) with TRBJ1-1; D ambiguous. CDR1 and CDR2 from the germline V gene are LGHDT and YNNKEL (reference sequence). There are 14 residues in the CDR3. V was pared by 3 bases and J by 7 bases, with 15 bases between.

The chain recombines TRBV18 with TRBJ2-5; D possibly matches TRBD1 or TRBD2 (5 bases each). Trimming left V 3 bases short and J 4 bases short, with 15 bases between. The CDR3 runs to 15 residues. Germline CDR1 KGHSH, CDR2 LQKENI. The CDR3 loop is CASSPYRPRGETQYF. In DNA, the CDR3 is TGTGCCAGCTCACCGTACAGGCCCCGGGGAGAGACCCAGTACTTC.

The V call is TRBV6-5, the J call TRBJ2-5; D perhaps matches TRBD2 (6 bases). In germline, CDR1 is MNHEY, CDR2 SVGAGI. V lost 6 bases and J 4 bases, leaving 12 bases between the germline ends. The CDR3 is 13 residues long. CDR3 coding DNA: TGTGCCAGCAGGTTCGGAGGGAGAGAGACCCAGTACTTC. Translating gives CASRFGGRETQYF.

The chain has TRBV10-3 and TRBJ2-3; possible D gene TRBD2, 6 bases. V lost 2 bases to trimming and J lost 4 bases, with 13 bases between them. The CDR3 spans 15 residues. Germline loops: CDR1 ENHRY, CDR2 SYGVKD. The CDR3 bases are TGTGCCATCAGTGAGCTGAGACTAGTATCAGATACGCAGTATTTT. Residues: CAISELRLVSDTQYF.

This chain links TRBV6-2 or TRBV6-3 with TRBJ1-1; D uncertain. Germline V CDR1 and CDR2: MNHEY, SVGEGT. Trimming removed 5 bases from V and 5 bases from J, with 18 bases in between. This CDR3 contains 15 residues. CDR3 bases: TGTGCCAGCAGTCCAAGGACTTTTGCGGGGACTGAAGCTTTCTTT. As protein: CASSPRTFAGTEAFF.

This clone was picked up one time. The rearrangement joins TRBV7-9 to TRBJ1-1, with 8 positions matching TRBD1. The CDR3 covers 15 residues. Germline V lookup: CDR1 SEHNR, CDR2 FQNEAQ (reference sequence). The V segment lost 0 bases and the J segment 1 base; nucleotides outside the gene matches: 1. Here the CDR3 DNA reads TGTGCCAGCAGCTTAGCTGGGACAGGGAACACTGAAGCTTTCTTT. Translated: CASSLAGTGNTEAFF. The whole variable domain, filled in from reference TRBV7-9 and TRBJ1-1, reads DTGVSQNPRHKITKRGQNVTFRCDPISEHNRLYWYRQTLGQGPEFLTYFQNEAQLEKSRLLSDRFSAERPKGSFSTLEIQRTEQGDSAMYLCASSLAGTGNTEAFFGQGTRLTVV.

This clone was detected a few times. The chain has TRBV6-4 and TRBJ2-2; D unresolved. V was cut by 2 bases and J by 4 bases, with 8 bases left in between. This CDR3 has 14 amino acids. Germline V gene sequence: CDR1 MRHNA, CDR2 SNTAGT. The CDR3 coding sequence is TGTGCCAGCAGTGACGGTTTACCCACCGGGGAGCTGTTTTTT. Its protein product is CASSDGLPTGELFF.

The chain links TRBV3-1 (or the pseudogene TRBV3-2) to TRBJ2-5; D is undetermined. From germline, CDR1 is LGHDT and CDR2 YNNKEL (reference sequence). The CDR3 covers 17 residues. V was clipped by 1 base and J by 2 bases, with 17 bases between them. This CDR3 reads CASSQGFISDFQETQYF. CDR3 nucleotides: TGTGCCAGCAGCCAAGGGTTTATTTCGGATTTTCAAGAGACCCAGTACTTC.

The chain links TRBV10-3 to TRBJ1-2, with D possibly being TRBD1 (6 bases). Germline V gives CDR1 ENHRY, CDR2 SYGVKD. V was trimmed by 6 bases and J by 0 bases, leaving 8 bases between them. The CDR3 runs 13 residues. This chain's CDR3 is CAIRQGPNYGYTF. The CDR3 nucleotides are TGTGCCATCAGACAGGGCCCTAACTATGGCTACACCTTC.

The V call is TRBV4-1, the J call TRBJ1-1, with a possible D match to TRBD1 (5 bases). In germline, CDR1 is MGHRA, CDR2 YSYEKL. V was clipped by 1 base and J by 1 base, with 16 bases between them. CDR3 length equals 17 residues. The CDR3 DNA follows: TGCGCCAGCAGCCAAGGGTTGAAAAAAGACAGGAACACTGAAGCTTTCTTT. Its protein is CASSQGLKKDRNTEAFF.

The chain carries TRBV7-2 and TRBJ1-4; D uncertain. The CDR3 totals 14 residues. Trimming removed 0 bases from V and 5 bases from J, with 7 bases in between. Germline V gene sequence: CDR1 SGHTA, CDR2 FQGNSA. The CDR3 here is CASSLAGYNEKLFF. DNA of the CDR3: TGTGCCAGCAGCTTAGCGGGGTACAATGAAAAACTGTTTTTT.

This clone is deemed medium-sized (0.01 to 0.1%). The rearrangement uses TRBV16 and TRBJ2-3; D is uncertain. V gave up 4 bases and J gave up 2 bases, with 10 bases separating them. In germline, CDR1 is KGHSY, CDR2 FQNENV. This CDR3 is 14 amino acids long. CDR3 loop: CASSRDIPTDTQYF. The CDR3 DNA follows: TGTGCCAGCAGCCGCGACATCCCCACAGATACGCAGTATTTT.

V is TRBV10-3 and J is TRBJ2-7; 11 bases agree with TRBD2. The CDR3 sequence is 16 residues long. V shed 3 bases and J 5 bases; nucleotides not matched to a gene: 9. In germline, CDR1 is ENHRY, CDR2 SYGVKD. This CDR3 reads CAISDPPGTSGDEQYF. The DNA of the CDR3 is TGTGCCATCAGTGATCCACCCGGGACTAGCGGAGACGAGCAGTACTTC.

The chain couples TRBV11-2 to TRBJ1-2; D gene uncertain. V lost 2 bases, J lost 5 bases, and 6 bases lay in between. In germline, CDR1 is SGHAT, CDR2 FQNNGV. This CDR3 has 12 residues. The CDR3, as DNA: TGTGCCAGCAGCTTATCGACTTATGGCTACACCTTC. This translates into CASSLSTYGYTF.

This clone was seen a single time. This rearrangement joins TRBV5-1 to TRBJ2-5; D not certain. V lost 0 bases and J lost 5, with 8 bases in between. Germline CDR1 is SGHRS and CDR2 is YFSETQ. The CDR3 is 13 residues long. The CDR3 DNA reads TGCGCCAGCAGCTTGGGAAACGCGGAGACCCAGTACTTC. Its translation is CASSLGNAETQYF. Full variable domain (remainder filled in from reference TRBV5-1 and TRBJ2-5): KAGVTQTPRYLIKTRGQQVTLSCSPISGHRSVSWYQQTPGQGLQFLFEYFSETQRNKGNFPGRFSGRQFSNSRSEMNVSTLELGDSALYLCASSLGNAETQYFGPGTRLLVL.

This chain uses TRBV19 with TRBJ2-1, with 8 bases lining up with TRBD2. The V gene end was trimmed by 5 bases and the J gene end by 5 bases; junction bases not matched to a gene: 5. Germline V gives CDR1 LNHDA, CDR2 SQIVND (reference sequence). The CDR3 length is 14 residues. The CDR3 sequence is CASSFELADNEQFF. The CDR3 DNA is TGTGCCAGTAGTTTCGAACTAGCGGACAATGAGCAGTTCTTC.

The chain joins TRBV19 to TRBJ1-4; D remains ambiguous. The V end was cut by 7 bases, the J end by 0 bases, with 12 bases between. The germline V gene encodes CDR1 LNHDA and CDR2 SQIVND (reference sequence). The CDR3 is 15 amino acids. CDR3 in DNA: TGTGCCAGTAATCCACTCGGGGCAACTAATGAAAAACTGTTTTTT. Translation: CASNPLGATNEKLFF.

The V gene is TRBV27, the J gene TRBJ2-2; D remains ambiguous. The CDR3 spans 14 residues. Per germline, CDR1 MNHEY and CDR2 SMNVEV (reference sequence). V lost 3 bases to trimming and J lost 0 bases, with 5 bases between them. The CDR3 sequence: CASSFDANTGELFF. The CDR3 nucleotides are TGTGCCAGCAGTTTTGACGCGAACACCGGGGAGCTGTTTTTT.

The V gene is TRBV28, the J gene TRBJ1-5; D remains ambiguous. The CDR3 is made up of 14 amino acids. Germline-derived CDR1 and CDR2 are MDHEN and SYDVKM. Trimming cost V 7 bases and J 0 bases, with 10 bases left between them. Here the CDR3 DNA reads TGTGCCAGCAAAGTACAGCTTAGCAATCAGCCCCAGCATTTT. It yields the protein CASKVQLSNQPQHF.

The chain combines TRBV29-1 with TRBJ2-7; 9 nucleotides line up with TRBD1. Germline V CDR1 and CDR2: SQVTM, ANQGSEA. The CDR3 is made up of 15 amino acids. The V gene end was trimmed by 4 bases and the J gene end by 2 bases; junction bases not matched to a gene: 9. This CDR3 reads CSVVVGDRGTYEQYF. CDR3 coding DNA: TGCAGCGTTGTAGTTGGAGACAGGGGGACCTACGAGCAGTACTTC.

This clone appeared once. The gene calls are TRBV6-6 and TRBJ2-5, with D possibly matching TRBD2 (6 bases). Trimming pared 4 bases from V and 1 base from J, leaving 10 bases between. This CDR3 has 14 amino acids. Looked up from germline, CDR1 is MNHNY and CDR2 is SVGAGI (reference sequence). The CDR3 coding sequence is TGTGCCAGCAGTTTTAGCGGCACCCAAGAGACCCAGTACTTC. Protein product: CASSFSGTQETQYF.